This T cell receptor beta chain emerged from a study of long-term antiretroviral therapy in people with HIV. It was version v3.0 of the immunoSEQ assay that was run at survey level. Clones were sequenced by immunoSEQ multiplex PCR, and TCRdb holds only the in-frame ones, with some missing. This sample has approximately 31,000 clones; 65% to 85% occur once, and the top ten carry roughly 8%. Germline V gene lookup returns CDR1 SNHLY and CDR2 FYNNEI. The CDR3 consists of 13 residues. V lost 7 bases, J lost 7 bases, and 11 bases lay in between. The specimen was unsorted PBMCs, collected 3.1 years after starting antiretroviral therapy. The genes are TRBV2 and TRBJ1-6; D is unclear. This receptor was obtained from a woman in her forties or fifties with HIV. The CDR3 here is CASNEAPNSPLHF. CDR3 sequence (DNA): TGTGCCAGCAACGAAGCCCCGAATTCACCCCTCCACTTT.